Ten or more counts support the clone carrying this TCR beta chain. Amplified TCR beta CDR3 regions derived from RNA transcripts. Carried out on the TCR CDR3, a first-round RT-PCR used the HTBI primer set. TCRdb passed the multiplex PCR reads through MiXCR, listing each CDR3 protein once. The sample holds about 420,000 distinct CDR3 sequences, approximately 13% seen once. This entry is derived from a study of T cells in Graves' hyperthyroidism and ophthalmopathy. CDR3 length: 15 amino acids. Germline trimming cut 4 bases from V and 4 bases from J; bases unmatched to any gene: 8. Looked up from germline, CDR1 is DFQATT and CDR2 is SNEGSKA (reference sequence).

The receptor's source is a woman between 18 and 29 years old with Graves' hyperthyroidism. The chain recombines TRBV20-1 with TRBJ2-3; 10 nucleotides match TRBD1. The specimen was blood. CDR3 sequence: CSAILGTGESDTQYF. The CDR3 nucleotides are TGCAGTGCTATATTAGGGACAGGGGAATCAGATACGCAGTATTTT.